The 6 T cell receptor beta chains below come from one sample, sequenced in a study of Graves' ophthalmopathy and Graves' hyperthyroidism. TCR beta CDR3 amplification used RNA transcripts. First-round RT-PCR with HTBI primers preceded a second-round multiplex PCR. TCRdb analysed the multiplex PCR reads with MiXCR anew, one entry per CDR3 protein. The sample shows about 1.2 million distinct CDR3 sequences, 35% to 40% of them seen only once. Specimen: peripheral blood or thyroid tissue (not recorded which). These receptors all come from an adult man with Graves' hyperthyroidism.

V and J are TRBV7-2 and TRBJ1-4, with a tentative D call TRBD1 (6 bases). Per the germline V gene, CDR1 is SGHTA and CDR2 is FQGNSA. V shed 0 bases and J shed 5 bases, with 13 bases lying between them. The CDR3 loop spans 16 amino acids. The CDR3 DNA sequence: TGTGCCAGCAGCTTAGCCGGGACAAACAAGAATGAAAAACTGTTTTTT. This translates into CASSLAGTNKNEKLFF.

J is TRBJ1-2 and V is TRBV11-2; a possible D gene is TRBD1 (5 bases). CDR3 length: 18 residues. Trimming removed 5 bases at V and 0 bases at J, with 22 bases between. The germline gives CDR1 SGHAT, CDR2 FQNNGV. The CDR3 sequence is CASSRREGPAAANYGYTF. Written as DNA, the CDR3 is TGTGCCAGCAGCCGACGGGAGGGGCCGGCAGCAGCTAACTATGGCTACACCTTC.

This clonotype was recorded at least ten times. This chain links TRBV7-3 with TRBJ1-1; 7 positions match TRBD1. Germline trimming cut 4 bases from V and 7 bases from J; bases unmatched to any gene: 6. The CDR3 sequence is 13 residues long. Germline V CDR1 and CDR2: SGHTA, FQGTGA. The CDR3 DNA sequence: TGTGCCAGCAGCTACACCCGGGACAGTGAAGCTTTCTTT. It codes for CASSYTRDSEAFF. Combining the CDR3 with reference TRBV7-3 and TRBJ1-1 gives the whole variable domain GAGVSQTPSNKVTEKGKYVELRCDPISGHTALYWYRQSLGQGPEFLIYFQGTGAADDSGLPNDRFFAVRPEGSVSTLKIQRTERGDSAVYLCASSYTRDSEAFFGQGTRLTVV.

The CDR3 DNA is TGTGCCGAGCAGCTCAGCAGGGTAGCCTACGACAAGCAGTACTTC. Amino acids: CAEQLSRVAYDKQYF. The chain uses TRBV25-1 and TRBJ2-7, with D perhaps matching TRBD1 (5 bases). The germline CDR1 and CDR2 sequences are MGHDK and SYGVNS. The CDR3 has 15 amino acids. V lost 11 bases to trimming and J lost 8 bases, with 28 bases between them.

This clonotype was seen more than once but under ten times. This chain joins TRBV5-1 and TRBJ2-5; TRBD2 agrees at 8 bases. The CDR3 is 16 residues long. Germline V CDR1 and CDR2: SGHRS, YFSETQ. After removal of 2 bases from V and 2 bases from J, the junction contained 8 bases not matched to a gene. CDR3 bases: TGCGCCAGCAGCTTTACCACGGGAGGGGATCAAGAGACCCAGTACTTC. Translating gives CASSFTTGGDQETQYF.

This clonotype was recorded once. This chain connects TRBV10-3 to TRBJ1-2; 9 bases are shared with TRBD1. V was clipped by 10 bases and J by 4 bases; unmatched bases: 7. The germline CDR1 and CDR2 sequences are ENHRY and SYGVKD. CDR3 size: 13 residues. The CDR3 sequence is CASRTGGSYGYTF. Written as DNA, the CDR3 is TGTGCCAGCCGAACAGGGGGCAGCTATGGCTACACCTTC.